This TCR beta chain was sequenced during a study of blood T cell repertoires in COVID-19. In the study overall: Samples taken during acute and convalescent COVID-19 were collected in the United States, Italy and Spain. T cells, B-cell-depleted T cells, or PBMCs supplied cDNA or gDNA.

CDR1 and CDR2 from the germline V gene are MNHEY and SVGAGI. Between the trimmed V and J ends, which lost 0 bases and 0 bases, there was a span of 11 bases. The CDR3 consists of 16 residues. Original processing methods: Quantification of nucleated cells was approximated via reference gene primer amplification. Assay used: immunoSEQ multiplex PCR; TCRdb lists only in-frame clones, some missing. That table is the source of V, J and clone size, and D and trimming were worked out from the DNA. This table has around 450,000 clones, roughly 91% appearing once. The origin of this receptor is a woman aged 30 to 39 with acute or convalescent COVID-19. The sequenced material came from peripheral blood. This sequence joins TRBV6-5 and TRBJ1-1; D perhaps matches TRBD1 (5 bases). The CDR3 protein is CASSYSGAGMNTEAFF. As DNA, the CDR3 is TGTGCCAGCAGTTACTCAGGGGCAGGGATGAACACTGAAGCTTTCTTT.